The rows below give T cell receptor beta chains drawn from one sample of a study of OX40 agonist ivuxolimab in advanced cancers. Clones were read by immunoSEQ multiplex PCR, and TCRdb kept only the in-frame ones, dropping some. This table has 55,000 to 70,000 clones, 84% appearing once. This specimen consisted of CD4+ or CD8+ T cells sorted from blood, obtained in a trial of the OX40 agonist ivuxolimab. The receptor set was obtained from an adult with an advanced solid tumor such as melanoma, head and neck, liver or kidney cancer. Both conserved end residues are part of each CDR3. A D gene is named only where the DNA matches it firmly. Size values are once, few and many counts, or a class for expanded clones, and some rows have none.

TRBD1	TRBV6-1	.	TRBJ1-1	CASTDRAHTEAFF	TGTGCCAGCACCGACAGGGCCCACACTGAAGCTTTCTTT
.	TRBV5-4	.	TRBJ2-2	CASSLVLGTGELFF	TGTGCCAGCAGCTTGGTCCTGGGCACCGGGGAGCTGTTTTTT
TRBD1	TRBV4-1	.	TRBJ1-3	CASSQDGGGVDTIYF	TGCGCCAGCAGCCAAGACGGAGGGGGCGTCGACACCATATATTTT
.	TRBV21-1	.	TRBJ2-1	CARWTPAYNEQFF	TGTGCCAGATGGACACCGGCCTACAATGAGCAGTTCTTC
.	TRBV7-8	once	TRBJ2-5	CASSLGGGRQETQYF	TGTGCCAGCAGCTTAGGGGGGGGCCGCCAAGAGACCCAGTACTTC
.	TRBV28	few	TRBJ1-5	CASSKGSTGGFQPQHF	TGTGCCAGCAGTAAGGGATCGACGGGTGGTTTCCAGCCCCAGCATTTT
.	TRBV5-1	.	TRBJ2-5	CASRTGRPETQYF	TGCGCCAGCAGGACGGGACGCCCAGAGACCCAGTACTTC
.	TRBV11-2	.	TRBJ2-5	CASSLSLTQETQYF	TGTGCCAGCAGCTTAAGTCTTACGCAAGAGACCCAGTACTTC
TRBD1	TRBV10-3	few	TRBJ1-3	CAISEPRGPNTIYF	TGTGCCATCAGTGAGCCCAGGGGGCCAAACACCATATATTTT
.	TRBV6-5	.	TRBJ2-7	CASSRASLAHYEQYF	TGTGCCAGCAGTAGGGCCTCCCTCGCCCACTACGAGCAGTACTTC
TRBD1	TRBV6-4	.	TRBJ2-2	CASKPGQGFTGELFF	TGTGCCAGCAAACCGGGACAGGGGTTCACCGGGGAGCTGTTTTTT
TRBD1	TRBV6-1	few	TRBJ1-5	CASNGQDNQPQHF	TGTGCCAGCAATGGACAGGACAATCAGCCCCAGCATTTT
.	TRBV7-9	.	TRBJ1-1	CASSLAVSMDTEAFF	TGTGCCAGCAGCTTAGCGGTCTCCATGGACACTGAAGCTTTCTTT
.	TRBV6-1	.	TRBJ1-4	CASRFLGEKLFF	TGTGCCAGCAGATTTTTGGGTGAAAAACTGTTTTTT
.	TRBV19	.	TRBJ2-1	CASSRTGAADTYNEQFF	TGTGCCAGTAGCCGAACAGGAGCGGCCGACACCTACAATGAGCAGTTCTTC
.	TRBV2	.	TRBJ2-5	CASSPLATQYF	TGTGCCAGCAGCCCCCTGGCGACCCAGTACTTC
TRBD2	TRBV2	.	TRBJ2-6	CASSVWGEGSGANVLTF	TGTGCCAGCAGCGTTTGGGGGGAGGGTTCTGGGGCCAACGTCCTGACTTTC
TRBD2	TRBV11-2	.	TRBJ2-2	CASSQTSGGTNTGELFF	TGTGCCAGCAGCCAGACTAGCGGGGGAACGAACACCGGGGAGCTGTTTTTT
.	TRBV7-9	.	TRBJ1-5	CASSLGNQPQHF	TGTGCCAGCAGCTTAGGCAATCAGCCCCAGCATTTT
.	TRBV15	once	TRBJ2-7	CATSSAGHPPYEQYF	TGTGCCACCAGCAGTGCGGGACACCCCCCCTACGAGCAGTACTTC
TRBD2	TRBV6-5	.	TRBJ2-3	CASSYRAGGGVDTQYF	TGTGCCAGCAGTTACCGAGCGGGAGGGGGTGTAGATACGCAGTATTTT
.	TRBV9	once	TRBJ2-3	CASSAPGGLSTQYF	TGTGCCAGCAGCGCTCCCGGGGGGCTAAGTACGCAGTATTTT
.	TRBV18	.	TRBJ1-1	CASSRSSERGTEAFF	TGTGCCAGCTCACGCTCCTCAGAACGGGGCACTGAAGCTTTCTTT
.	TRBV19	.	TRBJ2-1	CASSAGTINEQFF	TGTGCCAGTAGTGCAGGGACAATCAATGAGCAGTTCTTC
.	TRBV28	.	TRBJ1-2	CASILQGVHYGYTF	TGTGCCAGCATCCTACAGGGCGTTCACTATGGCTACACCTTC
TRBD1	TRBV5-1	once	TRBJ1-1	CASIPGGRGTEAFF	TGCGCCAGCATTCCAGGGGGTAGGGGCACTGAAGCTTTCTTT
TRBD1	TRBV28	few	TRBJ2-1	CASSDTGGNGLQEQFF	TGTGCCAGCAGTGATACAGGGGGGAACGGGCTACAGGAGCAGTTCTTC
.	TRBV9	.	TRBJ2-5	CASSLSPDGETQYF	TGTGCCAGCAGCCTAAGCCCGGACGGGGAGACCCAGTACTTC
.	TRBV28	.	TRBJ1-1	CASRDYRTRGTEAFF	TGTGCCAGCAGGGATTACAGGACCCGTGGCACTGAAGCTTTCTTT
.	TRBV23-1	.	TRBJ1-1	CASSQSGRVVGNTEAFF	TGCGCCAGCAGTCAATCGGGAAGGGTGGTCGGAAACACTGAAGCTTTCTTT
TRBD2	TRBV10-2	.	TRBJ2-5	CASSELSRSSGSKETQYF	TGCGCCAGCAGTGAGCTGAGTCGGTCTAGCGGGAGTAAAGAGACCCAGTACTTC